The 32 T cell receptor beta chains below come from one sample, sequenced in a study of regulatory T cells in long-lasting Graves disease. Construction of the TCR beta libraries employed iRepertoire HTBI primers in conjunction with Arm-PCR of CDR3 regions. TCRdb redid the calling of the multiplex PCR reads with MiXCR, one entry per CDR3 protein. This table has about 470,000 distinct CDR3 sequences, around 21% appearing once. The time point: persistent/refractory GD, antithyroid drugs over 5 years with positive TRAb. Generation of the TCR library employed RNA extracted from PBMCs. Material: peripheral blood mononuclear cells (PBMCs), obtained when the disease was refractory, from a patient treated with antithyroid drugs. All receptors derive from a female donor with Graves disease.

For the CDR3, the DNA is TGCAGCGTTGTCCCGCCCGAAGGGTATGGCTACACCTTC. This sequence encodes CSVVPPEGYGYTF. The rearrangement joins TRBV29-1 to TRBJ1-2; no clear D gene. The CDR3 is 13 amino acids. The V end was cut by 4 bases, the J end by 5 bases, with 14 bases between. Germline CDR1 reads SQVTM; CDR2 reads ANQGSEA. The entire variable domain, with the rest obtained from reference TRBV29-1 and TRBJ1-2, is as follows: SAVISQKPSRDICQRGTSLTIQCQVDSQVTMMFWYRQQPGQSLTLIATANQGSEATYESGFVIDKFPISRPNLTFSTLTVSNMSPEDSSIYLCSVVPPEGYGYTFGSGTRLTVV.

This clonotype was observed a handful of times. V and J are TRBV19 and TRBJ2-7; 7 nucleotides line up with TRBD1. The trim removed 6 bases at V and 4 bases at J, leaving 6 bases unmatched. Germline values: CDR1 LNHDA, CDR2 SQIVND (reference sequence). This CDR3 spans 13 amino acids. Written as DNA, the CDR3 is TGTGCCAGTAGAGATTCACAGGGGTACGAGCAGTACTTC. Encoded protein: CASRDSQGYEQYF.

The genes are TRBV6-2 or TRBV6-3 and TRBJ2-1; 9 positions match TRBD2. The V segment lost 0 bases and the J segment 9 bases; nucleotides outside the gene matches: 9. The CDR3 runs to 16 residues. Germline V gene data show CDR1 as MNHEY and CDR2 as SVGEGT. The CDR3 DNA sequence: TGTGCCAGCAGTTACTCCCGTGCTAGCGGGACGGGTGAGCAGTTCTTC. Translated: CASSYSRASGTGEQFF.

This clonotype was seen many times. The V and J genes are TRBV27 and TRBJ1-6; 11 nucleotides line up with TRBD1. From germline, CDR1 is MNHEY and CDR2 SMNVEV (reference sequence). The CDR3 spans 15 residues. With V trimmed by 2 bases and J by 9 bases, 3 bases remained unmatched. CDR3 bases: TGTGCCAGCAGTTTAGGACAGGGGGCTCGTTCACCCCTCCACTTT. This codes for CASSLGQGARSPLHF.

A few counts support this clonotype. The chain carries TRBV6-5 and TRBJ2-7, with D maybe TRBD2 (6 bases). Deletions cut 2 bases from V and 6 bases from J, with 20 bases between. This CDR3 is 16 amino acids long. Germline CDR1 and CDR2: MNHEY and SVGAGI. CDR3 in DNA: TGTGCCAGCAGTTACGGGGCGGGATCGTATCGGAGCGAGCAGTACTTC. Its protein product is CASSYGAGSYRSEQYF.

The chain links TRBV5-1 to TRBJ2-5; D not resolved. This CDR3 contains 15 residues. Trimming stripped 4 bases from V and 5 bases from J, with 18 bases between. Germline V gene data show CDR1 as SGHRS and CDR2 as YFSETQ. CDR3 sequence: CASSTGPTPGETQYF. In nucleotides, the CDR3 is TGCGCCAGCAGCACGGGTCCCACTCCTGGGGAGACCCAGTACTTC.

This clonotype was detected many times. CDR3 loop: CAWTDRAGYTF. The CDR3, as DNA: TGTGCCTGGACGGACAGGGCTGGCTACACCTTC. The rearrangement links TRBV30 to TRBJ1-2; 8 bases fit TRBD1. The CDR3 sequence is 11 residues long. From germline, CDR1 is GTSNPN and CDR2 SVGIG (reference sequence). V trimming: 4 bases; J trimming: 7 bases; junction bases outside the gene matches: 2.

In its sample, this clonotype was seen many times. V gene TRBV5-1 combines with J gene TRBJ2-4; D is unclear. The CDR3 spans 14 residues. The V gene's germline CDR1 is SGHRS and CDR2 YFSETQ. V shed 0 bases and J shed 5 bases, with 9 bases lying between them. The DNA for the CDR3 is TGCGCCAGCAGCTTGGCCGGATTCGAAAACATTCAGTACTTC. Translating gives CASSLAGFENIQYF.

Notes on this clonotype: This could be a read error, since a much larger clone is one nucleotide away. The chain combines TRBV11-2 with TRBJ2-7; 8 bases line up with TRBD2. V shed 6 bases and J 2 bases; nucleotides not matched to a gene: 6. The CDR3 spans 14 residues. Germline CDR1 reads SGHAT; CDR2 reads FQNNGV. Here the CDR3 DNA reads TGTGCCAGCAGGCGGTTCGGGGGGGCCTACGAGCAGTACTTC. Protein product: CASRRFGGAYEQYF.

There are a few counts of this clonotype. J is TRBJ2-7 and V is TRBV20-1, with 9 bases aligning to TRBD2. The trim removed 2 bases at V and 3 bases at J, leaving 5 bases unmatched. Germline V gene sequence: CDR1 DFQATT, CDR2 SNEGSKA (reference sequence). The CDR3 is made up of 14 amino acids. The CDR3 here is CSARKLAGYYEQYF. Here the CDR3 DNA reads TGCAGTGCTAGAAAGCTAGCGGGATACTACGAGCAGTACTTC.

The V and J genes are TRBV7-9 and TRBJ1-6, with 7 bases matching TRBD1. Germline V gives CDR1 SEHNR, CDR2 FQNEAQ (reference sequence). V trimming: 6 bases; J trimming: 7 bases; junction bases outside the gene matches: 3. This CDR3 has 13 residues. In nucleotides, the CDR3 is TGTGCCAGCAGGGACAGGTGGAATTCACCCCTCCACTTT. Its translation is CASRDRWNSPLHF.

The chain combines TRBV29-1 with TRBJ2-2; D gene ambiguous. Germline CDR1 and CDR2: SQVTM and ANQGSEA. Deletions cut 3 bases from V and 0 bases from J, with 8 bases between. CDR3 length: 14 amino acids. CDR3 DNA: TGCAGCGTTGAGCCTAGAGCGAACACCGGGGAGCTGTTTTTT. As protein: CSVEPRANTGELFF.

The sample holds many counts of this clonotype. The chain uses TRBV24-1 and TRBJ1-5; no clear D gene. This CDR3 comprises 14 residues. Germline V CDR1 and CDR2: KGHDR, SFDVKD. V lost 6 bases and J lost 3, with 11 bases in between. CDR3 nucleotide sequence: TGTGCCACCAGTACGGGGAGGGACAATCAGCCCCAGCATTTT. This translates into CATSTGRDNQPQHF.

As concerns this clonotype: A read error may be the cause here, since a much bigger clone is one base away. The chain combines TRBV5-5 with TRBJ1-5; D is possibly TRBD1 (6 bases). This CDR3 contains 16 residues. Germline V lookup: CDR1 SGHKS, CDR2 YYEKEE (reference sequence). DNA for the CDR3: TGTGCCAGCAGCTTACAGGGCGGTCATAGCAATCAGCCCCAGCGTTTT. Translated, it gives CASSLQGGHSNQPQRF. The full variable domain, with the rest looked up from reference TRBV5-5 and TRBJ1-5, is DAGVTQSPTHLIKTRGQQVTLRCSPISGHKSVSWYQQVLGQGPQFIFQYYEKEERGRGNFPDRFSARQFPNYSSELNVNALLLGDSALYLCASSLQGGHSNQPQRFGDGTRLSIL.

J is TRBJ2-7 and V is TRBV28; D gene ambiguous. V lost 6 bases, J lost 5 bases, and 11 bases lay in between. Germline-derived CDR1 and CDR2 are MDHEN and SYDVKM. CDR3 length equals 12 residues. CDR3 coding DNA: TGTGCCAGCAGCTACTTTAGTAACGAGCAGTACTTC. Protein product: CASSYFSNEQYF.

This clonotype was counted only a few times. The CDR3 DNA reads TGTGCCAGCAGCCTCCGACCTAACTATGGCTACACCTTC. Amino acids: CASSLRPNYGYTF. The chain joins TRBV6-2 or TRBV6-3 to TRBJ1-2, with D unclear. Trimming removed 6 bases from V and 0 bases from J, with 8 bases in between. This CDR3 region has 13 residues. Germline V gene lookup returns CDR1 MNHEY and CDR2 SVGEGT.

The CDR3 coding sequence is TGTGCCAGCAGCCCCCTGGGACAGGGGAGAGAGACCCAGTACTTC. It encodes CASSPLGQGRETQYF. The V and J genes are TRBV7-8 and TRBJ2-5, with 10 bases matching TRBD1. The CDR3 is 15 amino acids. V lost 5 bases, J lost 4 bases, and 7 bases stayed unmatched. Germline V gene lookup returns CDR1 SGHVS and CDR2 FQNEAQ.

About this clonotype itself: Since a much larger clone is just one base distant, this may be a read error. This chain uses TRBV11-2 with TRBJ1-1, with D tentatively TRBD1 (6 bases). Germline CDR1 reads SGHAT; CDR2 reads FQNNGV. The CDR3 sequence is 13 residues long. CDR3 residues: CAGSGGTRTEAFF. Written as DNA, the CDR3 is TGTGCCGGCAGCGGCGGGACAAGGACTGAAGCTTTCTTT.

As concerns this clonotype: Since the CDR3 does not end with the conserved phenylalanine or tryptophan, this likely comes from a read error. The rearrangement joins TRBV4-2 to TRBJ1-3; TRBD1 aligns across 12 bases. This CDR3 has 16 amino acids. Germline V CDR1 and CDR2: LGHNA, YNFKEQ. V dropped 4 bases and J dropped 4; count of bases not matched to a gene: 5. In nucleotides, the CDR3 is TGTGCCAGCAGCCCCCGGGGACAGGGGGCAGGAAACACCATATATCTT. Its protein product is CASSPRGQGAGNTIYL.

The table lists this clonotype with many counts. This chain links TRBV6-2 or TRBV6-3 with TRBJ2-5; possible D gene TRBD2, 5 bases. The CDR3 is 16 amino acids. The V and J ends lost 2 bases and 0 bases respectively, with 13 bases between them. Looked up from germline, CDR1 is MNHEY and CDR2 is SVGEGT. The CDR3 DNA reads TGTGCCAGCAGTTACCCCTCCGGGGAATACCAAGAGACCCAGTACTTC. Translating gives CASSYPSGEYQETQYF.

This chain connects TRBV6-2 or TRBV6-3 to TRBJ2-5, with a tentative D call TRBD1 (6 bases). The CDR3 extends over 16 amino acids. Trimming removed 4 bases at V and 2 bases at J, with 17 bases between. CDR1 MNHEY and CDR2 SVGEGT come from the germline V gene. The CDR3 coding sequence is TGTGCCAGCAGTTCAATTCGGACAGAAGTACAAGAGACCCAGTACTTC. Its translation is CASSSIRTEVQETQYF.

At least ten counts were recorded for this clonotype. The chain recombines TRBV6-9 with TRBJ2-7, with 10 positions matching TRBD2. Germline V CDR1 and CDR2: MNHGY, SVAAGI. The CDR3 consists of 15 residues. V shed 2 bases and J 5 bases; nucleotides not matched to a gene: 6. The CDR3 spells CASSYATSGFDEQYF. The CDR3 DNA sequence: TGTGCCAGCAGTTATGCGACTAGCGGGTTTGACGAGCAGTACTTC.

This clonotype was seen ten or more times. The J gene is TRBJ2-7, the V gene TRBV20-1; perhaps TRBD1 as D (5 bases). V was shortened by 7 bases and J by 3 bases, with 13 bases between the two germline ends. CDR1 is DFQATT and CDR2 is SNEGSKA in the germline V gene (reference sequence). This CDR3 contains 12 residues. CDR3 region: CSVLSQGYEQYF. In DNA, the CDR3 is TGCAGTGTTTTATCCCAGGGCTACGAGCAGTACTTC.

This clonotype was observed a handful of times. The V gene is TRBV20-1, the J gene TRBJ2-7, with D maybe TRBD1 (6 bases). Trimming stripped 1 base from V and 0 bases from J, with 25 bases between. Germline V CDR1 and CDR2: DFQATT, SNEGSKA (reference sequence). This CDR3 is 19 amino acids long. This CDR3 reads CSARVDQGGLTSSSYEQYF. The CDR3 nucleotides read TGCAGTGCTAGAGTAGACCAAGGGGGTTTGACCTCGAGCTCCTACGAGCAGTACTTC.

This clonotype was recorded many times. The chain recombines TRBV2 with TRBJ2-7; perhaps TRBD1 as D (6 bases). Germline V gives CDR1 SNHLY, CDR2 FYNNEI. The CDR3 has 14 amino acids. V lost 7 bases to trimming and J lost 3 bases, with 16 bases between them. CDR3 loop: CASTVETGIYEQYF. CDR3 DNA: TGTGCCAGCACCGTCGAGACAGGAATCTACGAGCAGTACTTC.

The chain recombines TRBV5-8 with TRBJ1-4; 10 bases fit TRBD1. V shed 6 bases, J shed 7 bases, and the junction held 6 bases outside the gene matches. There are 14 residues in the CDR3. Germline CDR1 is SGHTS and CDR2 is YDEGEE. This chain's CDR3 is CASTRRDRGEKLFF. CDR3 nucleotides: TGTGCCAGCACCCGCCGGGACAGGGGTGAAAAACTGTTTTTT.

The rearrangement uses TRBV3-1 and TRBJ2-5; D gene ambiguous. Per germline, CDR1 LGHDT and CDR2 YNNKEL (reference sequence). V lost 3 bases to trimming and J lost 3 bases, with 8 bases between them. There are 13 residues in the CDR3. The CDR3 nucleotides are TGTGCCAGCAGCCAGGGCCACGAAGAGACCCAGTACTTC. Its protein product is CASSQGHEETQYF.

The chain has TRBV19 and TRBJ1-2; unclear D gene. The germline V gene has CDR1 LNHDA and CDR2 SQIVND (reference sequence). This CDR3 spans 15 amino acids. Trimming shortened V by 5 bases and J by 5 bases, and 18 bases separated the two germline ends. The CDR3: CASSWSARPPYGYTF. For the CDR3, the DNA is TGTGCCAGTAGTTGGTCCGCTCGACCCCCTTATGGCTACACCTTC.

This clonotype was seen many times. This chain's CDR3 is CASSFGTGGADTQYF. CDR3 DNA sequence: TGTGCCAGCAGTTTCGGGACAGGGGGCGCAGATACGCAGTATTTT. The V call is TRBV28, the J call TRBJ2-3, with 12 bases that match TRBD1. Per the germline V gene, CDR1 is MDHEN and CDR2 is SYDVKM. The CDR3 loop spans 15 amino acids. V lost 3 bases and J lost 4; bases outside the gene matches: 2.

The V call is TRBV6-5, the J call TRBJ1-1; D unresolved. Germline V gives CDR1 MNHEY, CDR2 SVGAGI. The CDR3 spans 15 residues. Trimming stripped 1 base from V and 6 bases from J, with 15 bases between. The CDR3: CASSYWGGAGAEAFF. CDR3 in DNA: TGTGCCAGCAGTTACTGGGGAGGAGCTGGGGCTGAAGCTTTCTTT.

The CDR3 sequence: CASSGWLGQGAHGYTF. As DNA, the CDR3 is TGTGCCAGCAGCGGGTGGCTGGGGCAGGGGGCGCATGGCTACACCTTC. The chain recombines TRBV27 with TRBJ1-2, with 8 positions matching TRBD1. The V gene end was trimmed by 6 bases and the J gene end by 6 bases; junction bases not matched to a gene: 15. The CDR3 covers 16 residues. Germline V gene sequence: CDR1 MNHEY, CDR2 SMNVEV (reference sequence).

This clonotype appeared many times. The chain uses TRBV6-1 and TRBJ2-7; 8 bases line up with TRBD1. V dropped 4 bases and J dropped 2; count of bases not matched to a gene: 10. This CDR3 contains 16 residues. CDR1 is MNHNS, CDR2 SASEGT, per germline. CDR3 nucleotide sequence: TGTGCCAGCAGTGGAGTAGACAGGGGTAACACCTACGAGCAGTACTTC. This translates into CASSGVDRGNTYEQYF.